The clone carrying this TCR beta chain was detected only a few times. Its specificity is unknown. This sample stems from a study of regulatory T cells in long-lasting Graves disease. Study-level findings and limits: More public clonotypes were shared by persistent patients (around 2,500) than by new patients (roughly 910). It was possible that the small sample size reduced accuracy.

V lost 6 bases and J lost 3, with 15 bases in between. Per the germline V gene, CDR1 is SNHLY and CDR2 is FYNNEI. This CDR3 has 15 residues. Building the TCR beta libraries relied on iRepertoire HTBI primers, and CDR3 regions underwent Arm-PCR. A single record per CDR3 protein comes from TCRdb applying MiXCR to the multiplex PCR reads. The sample shows roughly 500,000 distinct CDR3 sequences, 20% to 25% of them seen only once. Time point specified: persistent/refractory GD, antithyroid drugs over 5 years with positive TRAb. Construction of the TCR library relied on RNA isolated from PBMCs. J is TRBJ2-1 and V is TRBV2; D may be TRBD1 or TRBD2 (6 bases each). The sequenced sample was peripheral blood mononuclear cells (PBMCs), obtained when the disease was refractory, from a patient treated with antithyroid drugs. The sequence derives from a female donor with Graves disease. The CDR3 DNA sequence: TGTGCCAGCAGGGGGGGCGGAGGGGGCTACAATGAGCAGTTCTTC. Amino acids: CASRGGGGGYNEQFF.